Described below is a single TCR beta chain sequence and its context. What it recognizes is unknown. Germline CDR1 and CDR2: MDHEN and SYDVKM. V lost 11 bases, J lost 6 bases, and 14 bases lay in between. This CDR3 spans 12 amino acids. The evidence that diagnosis relied on was clinical symptoms, serum thyroxine, TRAb, thyroid ultrasound and orbital computed tomography. Investigators amplified TCR beta CDR3 regions from RNA transcripts. Second-round multiplex PCR came after first-round RT-PCR with HTBI primers. TCRdb re-called the multiplex PCR reads with MiXCR, one entry per CDR3 protein. This table has around 1.1 million distinct CDR3 sequences, about 40% appearing once. These data belong to a study of Graves' ophthalmopathy and Graves' hyperthyroidism. Study as a whole: Stable hyperthyroid donors showed no ophthalmopathy during 18 months follow-up.

Study observations and caveats: Most thyroid clonotypes with frequency above 0.001 were detected in blood too. With around 88% sensitivity and more than 75% specificity, a 13-signature model separated ophthalmopathy from stable hyperthyroidism.

Sample: peripheral blood or thyroid tissue (not recorded which). This chain links TRBV28 with TRBJ1-5; D perhaps matches TRBD1 (6 bases). The receptor was derived from an adult man with Graves' hyperthyroidism. Here the CDR3 DNA reads TGTGCCGGAAGTCAGGGGAGTCAGCCCCAGCATTTT. Translation: CAGSQGSQPQHF. Using reference TRBV28 and TRBJ1-5 for the parts outside the CDR3, the full variable domain is DVKVTQSSRYLVKRTGEKVFLECVQDMDHENMFWYRQDPGLGLRLIYFSYDVKMKEKGDIPEGYSVSREKKERFSLILESASTNQTSMYLCAGSQGSQPQHFGDGTRLSIL.